This TCR beta chain appears in the sequencing data of a study of cytomegalovirus exposure and HLA in healthy donors. The PCR had 60 Vbeta and 13 Jbeta primers. TCRdb keeps only in-frame clones here, not all; method: immunoSEQ multiplex PCR. The data contain under 250,000 clones, 65% to 90% of them singletons. Sample: PBMCs. The source of this sequence is a woman aged 45-60 years in good health and CMV-seronegative.

Written as DNA, the CDR3 is TGCGCCAGCAGTGAGGACGTCTCGGGAGGCTACACCTTC. Amino acids: CASSEDVSGGYTF. This sequence joins TRBV10-1 and TRBJ1-2; no firm D call. V gave up 2 bases and J gave up 8 bases, with 12 bases separating them. The CDR3 covers 13 residues. CDR1 and CDR2 from the germline V gene are WNHNN and SYGVQD (reference sequence).